The clone carrying this T cell receptor beta chain was detected a few times. The antigen remains undetermined. The data derive from a study of graft-versus-host responses after intestinal transplantation. Assay: immunoSEQ multiplex PCR; the TCRdb copy retains only in-frame clones and omits some. The sample shows more than 80,000 clones, around 90% of them seen only once. The CDR3 has 16 residues. Germline loops: CDR1 LNHDA, CDR2 SQIVND (reference sequence). V dropped 5 bases and J dropped 3; count of bases not matched to a gene: 11. The rearrangement joins TRBV19 to TRBJ2-3; TRBD1 agrees at 7 bases. The sample here was unstimulated CD4+ T cells sorted from spleen or lymph node cells, taken before intestinal transplant. The receptor was isolated from a human donor who received an intestinal transplant. CDR3 nucleotide sequence: TGTGCCAGTAGTTCAAGGACAGGAGTTTGGACAGATACGCAGTATTTT. Protein: CASSSRTGVWTDTQYF. Complete variable domain (other parts from reference TRBV19 and TRBJ2-3): DGGITQSPKYLFRKEGQNVTLSCEQNLNHDAMYWYRQDPGQGLRLIYYSQIVNDFQKGDIAEGYSVSREKKESFPLTVTSAQKNPTAFYLCASSSRTGVWTDTQYFGPGTRLTVL.